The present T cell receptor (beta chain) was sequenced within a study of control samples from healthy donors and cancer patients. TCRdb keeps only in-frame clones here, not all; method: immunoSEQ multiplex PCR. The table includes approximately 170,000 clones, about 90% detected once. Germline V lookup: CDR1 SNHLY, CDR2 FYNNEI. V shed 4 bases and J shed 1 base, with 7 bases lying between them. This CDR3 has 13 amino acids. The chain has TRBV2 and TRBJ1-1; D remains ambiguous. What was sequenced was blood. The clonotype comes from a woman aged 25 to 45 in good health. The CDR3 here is CASSGRWNTEAFF. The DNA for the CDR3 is TGTGCCAGCAGTGGACGTTGGAACACTGAAGCTTTCTTT.